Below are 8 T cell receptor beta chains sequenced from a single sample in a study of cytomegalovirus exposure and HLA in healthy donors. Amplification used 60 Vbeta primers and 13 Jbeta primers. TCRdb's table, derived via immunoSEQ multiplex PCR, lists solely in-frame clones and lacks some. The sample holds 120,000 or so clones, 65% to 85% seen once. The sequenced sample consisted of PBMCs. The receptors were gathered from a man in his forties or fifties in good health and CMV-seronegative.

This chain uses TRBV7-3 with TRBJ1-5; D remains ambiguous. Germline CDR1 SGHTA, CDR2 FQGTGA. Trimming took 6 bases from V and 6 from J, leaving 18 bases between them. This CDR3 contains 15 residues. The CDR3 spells CASRHKSGLFQPQHF. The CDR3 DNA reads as TGTGCCAGCAGGCACAAGTCCGGGTTGTTTCAGCCCCAGCATTTT.

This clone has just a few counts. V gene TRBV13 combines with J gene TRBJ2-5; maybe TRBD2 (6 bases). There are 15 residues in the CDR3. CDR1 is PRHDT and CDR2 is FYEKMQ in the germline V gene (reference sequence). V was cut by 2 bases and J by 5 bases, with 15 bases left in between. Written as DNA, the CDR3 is TGTGCCAGCAGCTTAAGGGCCGGGGGTCTCGAGACCCAGTACTTC. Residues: CASSLRAGGLETQYF.

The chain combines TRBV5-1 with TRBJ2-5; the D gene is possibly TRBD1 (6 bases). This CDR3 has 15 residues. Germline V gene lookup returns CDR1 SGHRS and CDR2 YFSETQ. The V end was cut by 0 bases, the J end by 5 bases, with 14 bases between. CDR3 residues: CASSLAGVRDETQYF. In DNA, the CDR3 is TGCGCCAGCAGCTTGGCAGGGGTCCGGGACGAGACCCAGTACTTC.

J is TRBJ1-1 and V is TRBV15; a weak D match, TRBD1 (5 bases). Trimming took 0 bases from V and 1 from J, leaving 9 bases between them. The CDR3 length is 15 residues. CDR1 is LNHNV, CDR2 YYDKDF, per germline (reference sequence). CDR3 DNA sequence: TGTGCCACCAGCAGAGATAGGACACAGAACACTGAAGCTTTCTTT. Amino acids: CATSRDRTQNTEAFF.

The CDR3, as DNA: TGCAGTCAACGGGGGGTTGAAGGCTACACCTTC. Translating it yields CSQRGVEGYTF. The rearrangement joins TRBV20-1 to TRBJ1-2, with D perhaps TRBD1 (5 bases). The CDR3 extends over 11 amino acids. Trimming took 8 bases from V and 8 from J, leaving 15 bases between them. The germline V gene has CDR1 DFQATT and CDR2 SNEGSKA (reference sequence).

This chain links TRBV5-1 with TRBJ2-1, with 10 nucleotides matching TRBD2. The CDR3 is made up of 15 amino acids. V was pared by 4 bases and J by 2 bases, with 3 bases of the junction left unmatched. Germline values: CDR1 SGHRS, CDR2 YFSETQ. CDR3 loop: CASSLAGVTYNEQFF. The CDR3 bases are TGCGCCAGCAGCCTAGCGGGAGTGACCTACAATGAGCAGTTCTTC.

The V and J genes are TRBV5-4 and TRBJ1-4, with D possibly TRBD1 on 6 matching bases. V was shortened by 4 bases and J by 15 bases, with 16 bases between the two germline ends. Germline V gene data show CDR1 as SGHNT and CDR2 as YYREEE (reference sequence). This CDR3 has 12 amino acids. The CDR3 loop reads CASSMPGQELFF. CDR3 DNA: TGTGCCAGCAGCATGCCGGGACAAGAATTGTTTTTT.

CDR3 coding DNA: TGTGCCAGCAGCCCACCCCCAATGGAGACTGAAGCTTTCTTT. Amino acid sequence: CASSPPPMETEAFF. The V call is TRBV28, the J call TRBJ1-1; D gene uncertain. The germline V gene encodes CDR1 MDHEN and CDR2 SYDVKM. The length of the CDR3 is 14 residues. Between the trimmed V and J ends, which lost 6 bases and 5 bases, there was a span of 16 bases.